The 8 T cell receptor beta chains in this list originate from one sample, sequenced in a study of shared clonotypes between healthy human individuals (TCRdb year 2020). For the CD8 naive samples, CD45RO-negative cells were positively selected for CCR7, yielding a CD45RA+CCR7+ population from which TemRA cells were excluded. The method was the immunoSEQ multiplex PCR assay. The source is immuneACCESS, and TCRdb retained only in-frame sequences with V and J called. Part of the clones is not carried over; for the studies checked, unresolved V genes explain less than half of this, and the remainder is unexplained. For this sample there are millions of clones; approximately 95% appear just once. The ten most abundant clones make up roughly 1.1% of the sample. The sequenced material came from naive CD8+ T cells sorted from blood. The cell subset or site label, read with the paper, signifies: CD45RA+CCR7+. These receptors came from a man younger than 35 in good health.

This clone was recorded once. The CDR3 sequence is CASSELGVAYNEQFF. Here the CDR3 DNA reads TGTGCCAGCAGTGAATTGGGAGTTGCCTACAATGAGCAGTTCTTC. The chain uses TRBV6-1 and TRBJ2-1, with D possibly TRBD2 on 5 matching bases. CDR1 MNHNS and CDR2 SASEGT come from the germline V gene. The CDR3 length is 15 residues. The V end was cut by 2 bases, the J end by 2 bases, with 10 bases between.

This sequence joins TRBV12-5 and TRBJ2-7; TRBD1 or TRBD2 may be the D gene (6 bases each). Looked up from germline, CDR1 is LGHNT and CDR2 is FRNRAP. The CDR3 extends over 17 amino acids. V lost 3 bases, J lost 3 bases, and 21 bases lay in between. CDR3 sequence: CASGFGLKGEEGYEQYF. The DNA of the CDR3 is TGTGCTAGTGGTTTTGGTCTCAAGGGGGAGGAGGGCTACGAGCAGTACTTC.

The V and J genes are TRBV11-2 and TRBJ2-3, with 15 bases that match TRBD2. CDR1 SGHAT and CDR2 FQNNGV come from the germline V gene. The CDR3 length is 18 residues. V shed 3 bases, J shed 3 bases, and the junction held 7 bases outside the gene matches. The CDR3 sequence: CASSLPGLAGGYTDTQYF. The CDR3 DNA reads TGTGCCAGCAGCTTGCCGGGACTAGCGGGGGGTTATACAGATACGCAGTATTTT.

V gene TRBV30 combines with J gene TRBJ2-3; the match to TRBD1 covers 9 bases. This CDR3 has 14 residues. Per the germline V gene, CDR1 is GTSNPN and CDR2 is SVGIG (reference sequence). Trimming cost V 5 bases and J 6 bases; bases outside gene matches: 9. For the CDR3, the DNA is TGTGCCTGGGAAACAGGGACAGGGTTTGATACGCAGTATTTT. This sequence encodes CAWETGTGFDTQYF.

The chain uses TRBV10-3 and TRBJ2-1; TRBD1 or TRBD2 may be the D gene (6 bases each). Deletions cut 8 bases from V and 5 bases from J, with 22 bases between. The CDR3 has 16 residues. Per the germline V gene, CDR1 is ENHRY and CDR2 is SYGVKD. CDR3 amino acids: CAIPKVRKGGNNEQFF. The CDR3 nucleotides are TGTGCCATCCCCAAGGTGAGAAAAGGGGGGAACAATGAGCAGTTCTTC.

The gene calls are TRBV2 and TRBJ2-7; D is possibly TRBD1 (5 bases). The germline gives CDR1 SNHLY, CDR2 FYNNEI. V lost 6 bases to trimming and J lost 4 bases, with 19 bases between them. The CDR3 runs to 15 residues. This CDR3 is CASRSQSQGKYEQYF. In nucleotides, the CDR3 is TGTGCCAGCAGGTCGCAATCCCAGGGTAAATACGAGCAGTACTTC.

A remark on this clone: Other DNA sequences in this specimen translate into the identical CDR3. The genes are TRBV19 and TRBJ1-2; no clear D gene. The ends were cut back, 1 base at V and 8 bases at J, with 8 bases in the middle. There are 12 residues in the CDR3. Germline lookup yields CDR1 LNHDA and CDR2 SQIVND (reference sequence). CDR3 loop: CASSIAAGGYTF. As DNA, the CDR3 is TGTGCCAGTAGTATAGCTGCGGGGGGCTACACCTTC.

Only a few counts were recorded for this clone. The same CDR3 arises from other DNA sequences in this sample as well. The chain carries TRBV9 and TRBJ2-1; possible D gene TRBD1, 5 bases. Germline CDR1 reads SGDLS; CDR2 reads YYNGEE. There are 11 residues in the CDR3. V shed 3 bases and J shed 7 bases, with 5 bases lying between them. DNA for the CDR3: TGTGCCAGCAGCGAGGGGAATGAGCAGTTCTTC. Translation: CASSEGNEQFF.